This TCR beta chain was identified during a study of CD8+ T cells in alopecia areata (dated by TCRdb to 2017 to 2018). For the study in its entirety: Treated patients were enrolled in an open-label pilot trial of oral tofacitinib at 5 to 10 mg twice daily for moderate-to-severe alopecia areata. Patients stayed on tofacitinib for 6 to 18 months and then had 6 months of follow-up off drug so that delayed response and recurrence could be assessed. For the treated patients, the SALT score, which quantifies what percentage of scalp surface area is affected, served as the measure of disease severity. In both human patients and the C3H/HeJ mouse model, the study applied high-throughput TCRbeta sequencing to look at T cell clonal expansion in alopecia areata. Human TCRbeta sequencing covered scalp tissue and sorted CD4+ and CD8+ peripheral blood T cells from patchy and totalis/universalis alopecia areata patients and healthy controls. Patients on tofacitinib were biopsied at baseline and after 4 and 24 weeks of treatment, and several of the patients also had a later scalp biopsy. Scalp clonality was compared among normal scalp (n=4), patchy alopecia areata scalp (n=8), and alopecia totalis/universalis scalp (n=8). The RNA source kit depended on sample type: the PAXgene miRNA kit for fixed scalp, the miRNeasy kit for PBMCs, and the RNeasy kit for mouse skin. Amplification of TCRbeta CDR3 regions was done by immunoSEQ multiplex PCR using 35 Vbeta forward primers and 13 Jbeta reverse primers.

Regarding this clone: Its binding antigen is unknown. No base quality values were provided; no much bigger clone lies one nucleotide off.

What the time point label conveys for this sample: 4 weeks on oral tofacitinib. Sample treatment or condition, as interpreted from the label and publication: oral pan-JAK inhibitor, 5-10 mg twice daily. From alopecia areata patients, peripheral blood was collected along with lesional scalp punch biopsies. After PBMCs were isolated by density centrifugation and stained for CD3, CD4 and CD8, a FACSAria was used to sort CD4+ and CD8+ T cells. Broad study findings and their caveats: Many expanded lesional clones were found to persist in scalp and blood during tofacitinib treatment, and relapse after treatment cessation may be partly explained by this persistence. Because the treated cohort was small and had just a single nonresponder, larger studies are needed to establish links between baseline CD8+ expansion and response. Compared with normal scalp, lesional scalp, particularly in alopecia totalis/universalis, had higher clonality and more expanded CD8+ clones, which suggests antigenic drive. Compared with mice, TCR sequences shared between patients were less clear, possibly partly because of HLA diversity across the patient population. Scalp TCR repertoire analysis is complicated because resident alphabeta T cells in normal human skin are also sequenced, whereas mouse skin is dominated by gammadelta T cells. Tofacitinib significantly lowered scalp clonality and the number of expanded CD8+ clones among the top 100 scalp clones.

Library generation was performed with the immunoSEQ multiplex PCR assay. RNA was extracted from all samples and reverse transcribed into cDNA as template for TCR sequencing. First-strand cDNA was synthesized using SuperScript III with a 2:1 mix of oligo-dT and random hexamers. A synthetic immune receptor repertoire was used to gauge amplification bias, and whatever bias remained was removed computationally. As for how the authors treated the data: After raw reads were preprocessed to remove errors, the CDR3 was defined following IMGT conventions as running from the conserved cysteine to phenylalanine. To get clonality, Shannon entropy was normalized by log2 of the number of productive unique TCRs and the result was subtracted from 1. Scalp TCRbeta sequences were cross-referenced with sorted blood CD4 and CD8 repertoires so that the CD4 or CD8 identity of scalp clones could be inferred. Not all clones reach the TCRdb copy of this immuneACCESS table, which keeps in-frame sequences only. Checked studies attribute under half of the gap to unresolved V genes and leave the rest unexplained. The DNA gave D and trimming, while V, J and clone size come from that table. This sample has more than 95,000 clones in its table, and around 60% of those were observed once. The top ten clones comprise around 5.7% of the sample.

The source was CD4+ T cells sorted from blood, collected at week 4, from a patient treated with tofacitinib. The source is a human donor with alopecia areata.

In nucleotide form, the sequence is TGTGCCAGCAGCGTGGGGACAGGGGGCACTGAAGCTTTCTTT. Translated, this is CASSVGTGGTEAFF. The rearranged chain carries TRBV7-3 and TRBJ1-1; 11 central bases correspond to TRBD1. The V end gives up 5 bases and the J end 4 bases, leaving 3 bases in the junction not matched to a gene. Based on the germline V gene, the CDR1 and CDR2 sequences are SGHTA and FQGTGA. The CDR3 starts with the cysteine, ends with the phenylalanine, and has 14 residues. Left in the record is the CDR3 DNA by itself, 42 bases read in frame from the first base.